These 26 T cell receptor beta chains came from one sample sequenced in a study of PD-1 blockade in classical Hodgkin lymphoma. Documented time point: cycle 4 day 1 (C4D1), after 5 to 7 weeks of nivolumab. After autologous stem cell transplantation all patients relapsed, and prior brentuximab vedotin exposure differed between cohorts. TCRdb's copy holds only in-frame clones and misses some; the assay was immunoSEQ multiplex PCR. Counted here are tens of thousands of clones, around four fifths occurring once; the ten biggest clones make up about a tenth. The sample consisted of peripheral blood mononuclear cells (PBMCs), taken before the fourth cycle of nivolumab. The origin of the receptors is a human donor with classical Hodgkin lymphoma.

CDR3 DNA sequence: TGTGCCAGCAGCTTACAATGGTATGGCTACACCTTC. This gives the protein CASSLQWYGYTF. This chain uses TRBV5-8 with TRBJ1-2; no reliable D call. Germline CDR1 SGHTS, CDR2 YDEGEE. This CDR3 comprises 12 residues. The V gene lost 2 bases and the J gene lost 5 bases, with 7 bases spanning the gap.

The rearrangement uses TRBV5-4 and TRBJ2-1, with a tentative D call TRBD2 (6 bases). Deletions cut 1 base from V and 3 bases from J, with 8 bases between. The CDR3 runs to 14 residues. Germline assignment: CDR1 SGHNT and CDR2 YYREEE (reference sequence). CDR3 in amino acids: CASSLWGDYNEQFF. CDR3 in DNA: TGTGCCAGCAGCTTGTGGGGGGACTACAATGAGCAGTTCTTC.

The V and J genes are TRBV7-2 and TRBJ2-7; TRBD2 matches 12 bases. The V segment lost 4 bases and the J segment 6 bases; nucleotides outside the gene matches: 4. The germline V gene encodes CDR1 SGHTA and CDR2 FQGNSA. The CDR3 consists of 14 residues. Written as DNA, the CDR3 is TGTGCCAGCAGCTCGACTAGCGGGAGCCTCGAGCAGTACTTC. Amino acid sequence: CASSSTSGSLEQYF.

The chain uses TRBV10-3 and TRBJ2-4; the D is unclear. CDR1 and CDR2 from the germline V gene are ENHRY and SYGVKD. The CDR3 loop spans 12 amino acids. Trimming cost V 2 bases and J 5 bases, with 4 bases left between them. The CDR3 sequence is CAISEEQNIQYF. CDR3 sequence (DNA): TGTGCCATCAGTGAGGAGCAAAACATTCAGTACTTC.

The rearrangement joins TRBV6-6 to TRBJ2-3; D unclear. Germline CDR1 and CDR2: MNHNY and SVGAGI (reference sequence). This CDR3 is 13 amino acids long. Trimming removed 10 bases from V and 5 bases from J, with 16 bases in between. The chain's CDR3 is CAIRVPGVDTQYF. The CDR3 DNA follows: TGTGCCATCCGCGTTCCGGGTGTAGATACGCAGTATTTT.

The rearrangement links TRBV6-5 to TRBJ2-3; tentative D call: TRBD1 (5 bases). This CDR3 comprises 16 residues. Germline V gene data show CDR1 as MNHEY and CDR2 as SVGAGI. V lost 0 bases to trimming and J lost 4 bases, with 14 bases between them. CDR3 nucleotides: TGTGCCAGCAGTTACTCCCCCAGGGCTGCGTCAGATACGCAGTATTTT. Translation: CASSYSPRAASDTQYF.

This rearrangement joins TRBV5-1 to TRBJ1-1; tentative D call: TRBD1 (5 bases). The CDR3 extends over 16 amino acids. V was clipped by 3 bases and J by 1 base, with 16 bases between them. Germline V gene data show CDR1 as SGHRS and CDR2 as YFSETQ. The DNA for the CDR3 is TGCGCCAGCAGCTATACTTCAGGGTTGGGGAACACTGAAGCTTTCTTT. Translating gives CASSYTSGLGNTEAFF.

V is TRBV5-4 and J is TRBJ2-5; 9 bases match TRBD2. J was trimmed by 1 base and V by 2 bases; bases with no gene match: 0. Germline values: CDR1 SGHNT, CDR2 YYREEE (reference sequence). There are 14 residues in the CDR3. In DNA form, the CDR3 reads TGTGCCAGCAGCTTAGCGGGGGGCCAAGAGACCCAGTACTTC. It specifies CASSLAGGQETQYF. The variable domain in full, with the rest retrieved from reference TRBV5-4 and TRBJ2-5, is ETGVTQSPTHLIKTRGQQVTLRCSSQSGHNTVSWYQQALGQGPQFIFQYYREEENGRGNFPPRFSGLQFPNYSSELNVNALELDDSALYLCASSLAGGQETQYFGPGTRLLVL.

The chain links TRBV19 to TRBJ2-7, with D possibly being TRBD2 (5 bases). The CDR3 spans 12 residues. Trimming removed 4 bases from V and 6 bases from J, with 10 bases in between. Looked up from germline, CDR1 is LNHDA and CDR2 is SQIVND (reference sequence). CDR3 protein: CASSRGEGEQYF. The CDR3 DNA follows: TGTGCCAGTAGTAGGGGAGAGGGCGAGCAGTACTTC.

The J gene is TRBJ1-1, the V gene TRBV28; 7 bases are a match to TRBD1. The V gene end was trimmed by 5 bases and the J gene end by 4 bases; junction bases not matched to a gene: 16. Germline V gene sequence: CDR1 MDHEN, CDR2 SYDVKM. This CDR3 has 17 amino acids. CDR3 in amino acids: CASSPSQGQAGGTEAFF. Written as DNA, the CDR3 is TGTGCCAGCAGTCCTAGTCAAGGACAGGCCGGAGGCACTGAAGCTTTCTTT.

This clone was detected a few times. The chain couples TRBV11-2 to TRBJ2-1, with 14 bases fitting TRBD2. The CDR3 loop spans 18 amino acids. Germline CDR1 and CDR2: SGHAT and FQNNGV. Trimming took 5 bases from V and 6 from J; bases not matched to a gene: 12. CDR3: CASSKGLAGEGYRNEQFF. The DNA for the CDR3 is TGTGCCAGCAGCAAGGGACTAGCGGGAGAGGGGTATCGCAATGAGCAGTTCTTC.

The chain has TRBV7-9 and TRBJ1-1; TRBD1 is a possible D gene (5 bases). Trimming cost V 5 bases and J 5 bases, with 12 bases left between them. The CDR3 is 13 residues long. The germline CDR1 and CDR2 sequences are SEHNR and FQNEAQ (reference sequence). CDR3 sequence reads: CASSVLGGTEAFF. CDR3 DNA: TGTGCCAGCAGCGTACTGGGGGGGACTGAAGCTTTCTTT.

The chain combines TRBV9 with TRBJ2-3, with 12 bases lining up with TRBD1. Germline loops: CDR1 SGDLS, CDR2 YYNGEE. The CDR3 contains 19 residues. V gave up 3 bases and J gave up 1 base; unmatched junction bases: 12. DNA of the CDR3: TGTGCCAGCAGCGAGCGATCCGGGACAGGGGGCCGAGGCACAGATACGCAGTATTTT. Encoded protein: CASSERSGTGGRGTDTQYF.

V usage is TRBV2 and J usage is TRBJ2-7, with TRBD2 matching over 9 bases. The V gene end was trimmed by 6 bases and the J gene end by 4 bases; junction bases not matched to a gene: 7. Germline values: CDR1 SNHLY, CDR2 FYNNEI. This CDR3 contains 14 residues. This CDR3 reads CASSSGLARYEQYF. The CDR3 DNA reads TGTGCCAGCAGCTCTGGACTAGCGAGATACGAGCAGTACTTC.

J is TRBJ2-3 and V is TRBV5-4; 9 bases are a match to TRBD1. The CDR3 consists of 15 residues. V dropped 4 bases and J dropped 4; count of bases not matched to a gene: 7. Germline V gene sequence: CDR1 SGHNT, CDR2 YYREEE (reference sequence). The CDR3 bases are TGTGCCAGCAGCCCCCGGGACAGGGCCCCAGATACGCAGTATTTT. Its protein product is CASSPRDRAPDTQYF.

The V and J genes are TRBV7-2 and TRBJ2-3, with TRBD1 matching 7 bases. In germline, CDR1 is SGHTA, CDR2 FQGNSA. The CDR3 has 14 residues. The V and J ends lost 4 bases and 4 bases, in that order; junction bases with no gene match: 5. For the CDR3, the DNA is TGTGCCAGCAGCTCCCGACAGGGTTCAGATACGCAGTATTTT. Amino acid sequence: CASSSRQGSDTQYF.

This CDR3 is CATFLPYGYTF. Written as DNA, the CDR3 is TGTGCCACCTTCCTACCCTATGGCTACACCTTC. The V call is TRBV28, the J call TRBJ1-2; D remains unclear. The CDR3 has 11 amino acids. V lost 10 bases and J 4 bases, leaving 10 bases between the germline ends. Germline V gene sequence: CDR1 MDHEN, CDR2 SYDVKM.

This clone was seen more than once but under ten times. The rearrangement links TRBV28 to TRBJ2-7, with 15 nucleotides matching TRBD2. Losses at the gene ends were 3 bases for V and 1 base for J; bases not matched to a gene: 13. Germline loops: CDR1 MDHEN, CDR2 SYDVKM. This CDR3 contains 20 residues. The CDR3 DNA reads TGTGCCAGCAGTTTTCGGATCGTGGGACTAGCGGGAGGAGGATCCTACGAGCAGTACTTC. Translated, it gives CASSFRIVGLAGGGSYEQYF.

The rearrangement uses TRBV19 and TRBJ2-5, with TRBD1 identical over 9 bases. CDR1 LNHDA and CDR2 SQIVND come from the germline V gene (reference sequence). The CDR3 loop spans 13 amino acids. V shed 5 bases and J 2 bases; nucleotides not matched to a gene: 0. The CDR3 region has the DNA TGTGCCAGTAGTGGGACAGGGCAAGAGACCCAGTACTTC. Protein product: CASSGTGQETQYF.

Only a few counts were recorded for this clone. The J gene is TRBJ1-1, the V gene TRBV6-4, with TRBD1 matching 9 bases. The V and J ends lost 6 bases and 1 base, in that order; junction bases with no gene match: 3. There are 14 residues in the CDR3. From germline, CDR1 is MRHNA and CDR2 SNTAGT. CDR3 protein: CASSKGQGNTEAFF. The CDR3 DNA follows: TGTGCCAGCAGCAAGGGACAGGGGAACACTGAAGCTTTCTTT.

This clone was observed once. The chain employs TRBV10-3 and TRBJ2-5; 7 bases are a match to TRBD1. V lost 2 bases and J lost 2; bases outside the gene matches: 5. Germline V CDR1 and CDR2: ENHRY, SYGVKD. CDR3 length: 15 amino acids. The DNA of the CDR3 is TGTGCCATCAGTGAGGCCCGGGACAGTCAAGAGACCCAGTACTTC. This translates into CAISEARDSQETQYF.

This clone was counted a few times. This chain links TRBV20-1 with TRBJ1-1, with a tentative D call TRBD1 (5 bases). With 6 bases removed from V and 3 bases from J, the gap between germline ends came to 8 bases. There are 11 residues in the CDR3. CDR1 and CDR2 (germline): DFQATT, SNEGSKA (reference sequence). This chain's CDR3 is CSARGDTEAFF. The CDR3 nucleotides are TGCAGTGCAAGGGGAGACACTGAAGCTTTCTTT.

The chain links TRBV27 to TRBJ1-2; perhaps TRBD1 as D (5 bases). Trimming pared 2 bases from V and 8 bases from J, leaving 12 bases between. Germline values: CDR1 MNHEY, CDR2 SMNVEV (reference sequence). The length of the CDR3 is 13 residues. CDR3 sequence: CASSLAGRTGYTF. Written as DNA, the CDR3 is TGTGCCAGCAGTTTAGCAGGGCGGACGGGCTACACCTTC.

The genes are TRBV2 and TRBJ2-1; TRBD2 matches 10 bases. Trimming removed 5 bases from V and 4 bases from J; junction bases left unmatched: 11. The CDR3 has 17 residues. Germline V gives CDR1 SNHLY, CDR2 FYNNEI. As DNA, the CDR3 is TGTGCCAGCAGTCCACAAAGACCGGGACTAGCGTACAATGAGCAGTTCTTC. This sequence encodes CASSPQRPGLAYNEQFF.

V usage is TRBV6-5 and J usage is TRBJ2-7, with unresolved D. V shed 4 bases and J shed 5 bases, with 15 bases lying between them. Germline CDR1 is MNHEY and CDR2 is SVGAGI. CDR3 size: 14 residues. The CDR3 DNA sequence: TGTGCCAGCAGTTTCATATACGATCTGGACGAGCAGTACTTC. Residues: CASSFIYDLDEQYF.

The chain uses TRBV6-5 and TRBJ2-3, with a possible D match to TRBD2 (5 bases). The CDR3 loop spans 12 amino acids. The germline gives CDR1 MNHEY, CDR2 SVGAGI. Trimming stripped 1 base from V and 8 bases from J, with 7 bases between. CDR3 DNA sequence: TGTGCCAGCAGTTACTTCGGAGGTACGCAGTATTTT. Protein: CASSYFGGTQYF.